The 32 T cell receptor beta chains below come from one sample, sequenced in a study of cytomegalovirus exposure and HLA in healthy donors (dated by TCRdb to 2015 to 2018). Libraries were made using the immunoSEQ multiplex PCR assay. Held by TCRdb, this immuneACCESS table contains in-frame sequences only and omits some clones. Under half of the omission traces to an unresolved V gene where checked; the cause of the rest is unknown. A total of some 170,000 clones appear in this sample, more than 70% of them only once. Roughly a tenth of the sample is taken by the ten largest. Sequencing used PBMCs. Receptors were obtained from a man aged 25-45 years in good health and CMV-seropositive.

The V gene is TRBV28, the J gene TRBJ2-3, with 7 bases matching TRBD2. Germline V gene data show CDR1 as MDHEN and CDR2 as SYDVKM. The ends lost 2 bases at V and 4 bases at J; junction bases unmatched: 3. The CDR3 spans 14 residues. CDR3 nucleotide sequence: TGTGCCAGCAGTTTAACGGCGGGAGCAGATACGCAGTATTTT. Protein product: CASSLTAGADTQYF.

V gene TRBV21-1 combines with J gene TRBJ1-1; the table's D gene call, TRBD1, was not cross checked with the DNA. TRBV21-1 counts as a pseudogene. This CDR3 has 16 amino acids. In nucleotides, the CDR3 is TGTGCCAGCAGCAAAGCTTATAGTGGGCAGAACACTGAAGCTTTCTTT. Translation: CASSKAYSGQNTEAFF.

This chain links TRBV2 with TRBJ2-5, with D maybe TRBD1 (5 bases). Germline V gene data show CDR1 as SNHLY and CDR2 as FYNNEI. V was pared by 6 bases and J by 0 bases, with 11 bases between. The length of the CDR3 is 14 residues. CDR3 amino acids: CASSTDRNQETQYF. DNA of the CDR3: TGTGCCAGCAGCACCGACAGAAACCAAGAGACCCAGTACTTC.

The chain uses TRBV6-6 and TRBJ1-5, with 7 positions matching TRBD1. Germline V lookup: CDR1 MNHNY, CDR2 SVGAGI (reference sequence). After removal of 6 bases from V and 3 bases from J, the junction contained 5 bases not matched to a gene. This CDR3 spans 14 amino acids. The CDR3 spells CASREQGPNQPQHF. The CDR3 DNA sequence: TGTGCCAGCAGAGAACAGGGGCCCAATCAGCCCCAGCATTTT.

This chain joins TRBV6-5 and TRBJ2-1, with 7 bases that match TRBD1. The ends lost 6 bases at V and 2 bases at J; junction bases unmatched: 4. Germline loops: CDR1 MNHEY, CDR2 SVGAGI. The CDR3 spans 14 residues. The CDR3 DNA follows: TGTGCCAGCAGGGGGGACAGAACCTACAATGAGCAGTTCTTC. Residues: CASRGDRTYNEQFF.

CDR3 DNA: TGTGCCAGCAGCTTAGGACAGGGGGCCGAGCAGTACTTC. Translating gives CASSLGQGAEQYF. The chain uses TRBV7-3 and TRBJ2-7, with 11 bases lining up with TRBD1. The CDR3 consists of 13 residues. Unmatched junction bases numbered 0, after V lost 2 bases and J lost 6 bases. CDR1 SGHTA and CDR2 FQGTGA come from the germline V gene.

The J gene is TRBJ2-2, the V gene TRBV4-3; 9 bases line up with TRBD2. The J segment lost 3 bases and the V segment lost 4 bases, leaving 9 bases of the junction unmatched. Germline CDR1 and CDR2: LGHNA and YSLEER. The CDR3 contains 17 residues. The CDR3: CASSPGLAVLDTGELFF. For the CDR3, the DNA is TGCGCCAGCAGCCCGGGACTAGCTGTGTTGGACACCGGGGAGCTGTTTTTT.

V gene TRBV27 combines with J gene TRBJ2-3; TRBD2 matches at 15 bases. Trimming cost V 5 bases and J 4 bases; bases outside gene matches: 7. The CDR3 covers 17 residues. The V gene's germline CDR1 is MNHEY and CDR2 SMNVEV (reference sequence). CDR3 coding DNA: TGTGCCAGCAGTCCGGGACTAGCGGGGGGTTCTGCAGATACGCAGTATTTT. Translating it yields CASSPGLAGGSADTQYF.

The chain is built from TRBV4-1 and TRBJ2-3; D is possibly TRBD2 (6 bases). Trimming removed 4 bases from V and 9 bases from J, with 11 bases in between. The CDR3 is made up of 12 amino acids. Germline CDR1 reads MGHRA; CDR2 reads YSYEKL. CDR3 in amino acids: CASSLNGGTQYF. The CDR3 DNA is TGCGCCAGCAGCCTAAACGGAGGGACGCAGTATTTT.

This rearrangement joins TRBV28 to TRBJ2-5; 12 nucleotides agree with TRBD2. This CDR3 region has 20 residues. Trimming at V came to 6 bases and at J to 5 bases, leaving 22 bases not matched to a gene. Germline V gene data show CDR1 as MDHEN and CDR2 as SYDVKM. DNA of the CDR3: TGTGCCAGCAGAACCAAGTCGGGGGCTAGCGGGAGGGCCATGGGGGAGACCCAGTACTTC. Encoded protein: CASRTKSGASGRAMGETQYF.

The V and J genes are TRBV15 and TRBJ2-1; 8 bases align to TRBD1. Unmatched junction bases numbered 6, after V lost 0 bases and J lost 5 bases. This CDR3 region has 16 residues. The germline V gene has CDR1 LNHNV and CDR2 YYDKDF (reference sequence). The CDR3 spells CATSRDLQGANNEQFF. CDR3 nucleotide sequence: TGTGCCACCAGCAGAGATTTGCAGGGGGCTAACAATGAGCAGTTCTTC.

The rearrangement joins TRBV10-1 to TRBJ2-3, with TRBD2 as a possible D gene (5 bases). Between the trimmed V and J ends, which lost 6 bases and 4 bases, there was a span of 14 bases. Germline V lookup: CDR1 WNHNN, CDR2 SYGVQD (reference sequence). The CDR3 totals 14 residues. The CDR3 DNA is TGCGCCAGCAGCATAGCGCAGTTCTCAGATACGCAGTATTTT. It codes for CASSIAQFSDTQYF.

CDR3 in amino acids: CASSSTSGATDTQYF. The CDR3 DNA reads as TGTGCCAGCAGTTCCACTAGCGGGGCCACAGATACGCAGTATTTT. The chain is built from TRBV28 and TRBJ2-3; 10 nucleotides line up with TRBD2. CDR3 length: 15 amino acids. Germline-derived CDR1 and CDR2 are MDHEN and SYDVKM. Trimming cost V 4 bases and J 2 bases; bases outside gene matches: 3.

The chain recombines TRBV6-6 with TRBJ2-7, with 12 bases identical to TRBD1. The CDR3 extends over 15 amino acids. After removal of 2 bases from V and 4 bases from J, the junction contained 3 bases not matched to a gene. Germline values: CDR1 MNHNY, CDR2 SVGAGI (reference sequence). This chain's CDR3 is CASSYGTGGKYEQYF. The CDR3 coding sequence is TGTGCCAGCAGTTACGGGACAGGGGGCAAGTACGAGCAGTACTTC.

This sequence joins TRBV5-1 and TRBJ1-6; 8 bases map to TRBD1. Per the germline V gene, CDR1 is SGHRS and CDR2 is YFSETQ. With V trimmed by 2 bases and J by 5 bases, 6 bases remained unmatched. The CDR3 is 16 amino acids. Here the CDR3 reads CASSFAWTGNNSPLHF. The CDR3 bases are TGCGCCAGCAGCTTTGCCTGGACAGGGAATAATTCACCCCTCCACTTT.

This rearrangement joins TRBV5-1 to TRBJ1-1, with 8 bases that match TRBD1. Germline V gene lookup returns CDR1 SGHRS and CDR2 YFSETQ. With 4 bases clipped from V and 11 bases from J, the junction kept 13 bases outside the gene matches. The CDR3 covers 14 residues. CDR3 protein: CASSLDPGTGNAFF. Written as DNA, the CDR3 is TGCGCCAGCAGCCTGGATCCCGGGACAGGTAATGCTTTCTTT.

This clone showed up just once. This chain connects TRBV25-1 to TRBJ1-1; maybe TRBD1 (6 bases). CDR1 is MGHDK, CDR2 SYGVNS, per germline. Trimming pared 3 bases from V and 0 bases from J, leaving 11 bases between. This CDR3 has 15 amino acids. The CDR3 region is CASSDHGQMNTEAFF. The CDR3 DNA sequence: TGTGCCAGCAGTGACCATGGACAGATGAACACTGAAGCTTTCTTT.

The chain combines TRBV9 with TRBJ2-5; 9 positions match TRBD2. The CDR3 is 15 residues long. V dropped 3 bases and J dropped 5; count of bases not matched to a gene: 8. CDR1 is SGDLS and CDR2 is YYNGEE in the germline V gene. The chain's CDR3 is CASSDSGSVKETQYF. As DNA, the CDR3 is TGTGCCAGCAGCGATAGCGGGAGCGTGAAGGAGACCCAGTACTTC.

The J gene is TRBJ2-2, the V gene TRBV5-5; 8 bases are a match to TRBD2. This CDR3 has 17 residues. V lost 0 bases to trimming and J lost 3 bases; unmatched junction nucleotides: 7. The germline V gene encodes CDR1 SGHKS and CDR2 YYEKEE (reference sequence). The CDR3 sequence: CASSLEPAGVYTGELFF. The CDR3 nucleotides are TGTGCCAGCAGCTTGGAACCAGCGGGAGTGTACACCGGGGAGCTGTTTTTT.

The chain uses TRBV2 and TRBJ2-2; TRBD2 aligns across 10 bases. Germline CDR1 is SNHLY and CDR2 is FYNNEI. The CDR3 totals 15 residues. V was pared by 7 bases and J by 4 bases, with 6 bases of the junction left unmatched. The CDR3, as DNA: TGTGCCAGCACCGGGACTAGCGTATTCACCGGGGAGCTGTTTTTT. This sequence encodes CASTGTSVFTGELFF.

This clone was seen only once. V and J are TRBV18 and TRBJ1-1, with TRBD1 matching 8 bases. From germline, CDR1 is KGHSH and CDR2 LQKENI. There are 14 residues in the CDR3. V was clipped by 6 bases and J by 1 base; unmatched bases: 4. CDR3 sequence reads: CASSLGQENTEAFF. CDR3 nucleotides: TGTGCCAGCTCGCTGGGACAGGAGAACACTGAAGCTTTCTTT.

The CDR3 reads CAISAIGYTRKETQYF. In DNA, the CDR3 is TGTGCCATCAGTGCAATCGGGTACACCCGCAAGGAGACCCAGTACTTC. V and J are TRBV10-3 and TRBJ2-5; D call uncertain. V lost 4 bases, J lost 5 bases, and 20 bases lay in between. Germline V gene sequence: CDR1 ENHRY, CDR2 SYGVKD. The CDR3 runs to 16 residues.

This chain uses TRBV13 with TRBJ2-1; D is possibly TRBD1 (6 bases). V was pared by 5 bases and J by 2 bases, with 16 bases between. This CDR3 is 16 amino acids long. Germline loops: CDR1 PRHDT, CDR2 FYEKMQ (reference sequence). This CDR3 is CASSPRGTQAYNEQFF. The CDR3 DNA reads as TGTGCCAGCAGCCCAAGGGGGACGCAAGCCTACAATGAGCAGTTCTTC.

This clone appeared a few times. V gene TRBV2 combines with J gene TRBJ1-5, with 10 bases aligning to TRBD1. The V and J ends lost 4 bases and 6 bases, in that order; junction bases with no gene match: 3. This CDR3 spans 14 amino acids. Germline assignment: CDR1 SNHLY and CDR2 FYNNEI. The DNA of the CDR3 is TGTGCCAGCAGTGTAGGGACAGGGGCTCAGCCCCAGCATTTT. Translation gives CASSVGTGAQPQHF. Together with reference TRBV2 and TRBJ1-5, the CDR3 gives the full variable domain: EPEVTQTPSHQVTQMGQEVILRCVPISNHLYFYWYRQILGQKVEFLVSFYNNEISEKSEIFDDQFSVERPDGSNFTLKIRSTKLEDSAMYFCASSVGTGAQPQHFGDGTRLSIL.

This clone turned up a few times. The chain employs TRBV29-1 and TRBJ2-7; 7 bases align to TRBD2. The CDR3 sequence is 13 residues long. V shed 5 bases and J 5 bases; nucleotides not matched to a gene: 9. The germline V gene encodes CDR1 SQVTM and CDR2 ANQGSEA. This CDR3 is CSVIPTSGNEQYF. CDR3 in DNA: TGCAGCGTTATTCCTACCAGCGGGAACGAGCAGTACTTC.

This rearrangement joins TRBV7-9 to TRBJ2-7; the D gene is possibly TRBD2 (6 bases). The V and J ends lost 8 bases and 4 bases respectively, with 12 bases between them. The germline V gene encodes CDR1 SEHNR and CDR2 FQNEAQ (reference sequence). The CDR3 has 12 amino acids. CDR3 sequence reads: CASGTGGYEQYF. The CDR3 DNA reads TGTGCCAGCGGAACTGGGGGGTACGAGCAGTACTTC.

The rearrangement links TRBV18 to TRBJ2-2, with 11 bases lining up with TRBD1. Germline trimming cut 4 bases from V and 4 bases from J; bases unmatched to any gene: 5. This CDR3 region has 16 residues. The germline V gene has CDR1 KGHSH and CDR2 LQKENI. CDR3: CASSRPGTGGTGELFF. In DNA form, the CDR3 reads TGTGCCAGCTCACGACCCGGGACAGGGGGCACCGGGGAGCTGTTTTTT.

A single count supports this clone. The chain is built from TRBV2 and TRBJ2-7, with a tentative D call TRBD1 (5 bases). V shed 10 bases and J shed 0 bases, with 13 bases lying between them. This CDR3 comprises 13 residues. Germline V gene lookup returns CDR1 SNHLY and CDR2 FYNNEI. The chain's CDR3 is CATQKGVSYEQYF. In DNA form, the CDR3 reads TGTGCCACTCAAAAAGGGGTCTCCTACGAGCAGTACTTC.

This chain joins TRBV18 and TRBJ2-7; 7 nucleotides agree with TRBD1. V trimming: 6 bases; J trimming: 0 bases; junction bases outside the gene matches: 5. Per germline, CDR1 KGHSH and CDR2 LQKENI. This CDR3 region has 14 residues. Here the CDR3 reads CASSPGQRSYEQYF. The CDR3, as DNA: TGTGCCAGCTCCCCGGGACAGCGCTCCTACGAGCAGTACTTC.

The CDR3 nucleotides read TGCGCCAGCAGCTTGATTCAGGGATCTGATTATGGCTACACCTTC. Residues: CASSLIQGSDYGYTF. The V and J genes are TRBV5-1 and TRBJ1-2; D is possibly TRBD1 (5 bases). The CDR3 totals 15 residues. V lost 1 base and J 5 bases, leaving 15 bases between the germline ends. The germline V gene encodes CDR1 SGHRS and CDR2 YFSETQ.

This clone showed up just once. For the CDR3, the DNA is TGTGCCAGCAGCTTAGGGGGTAGCGGATATCTCTACGAGCAGTACTTC. Protein sequence: CASSLGGSGYLYEQYF. The chain joins TRBV7-8 to TRBJ2-7, with D tentatively TRBD2 (6 bases). V lost 1 base and J lost 3, with 16 bases in between. The germline gives CDR1 SGHVS, CDR2 FQNEAQ. This CDR3 spans 16 amino acids. Variable domain in full (rest from reference TRBV7-8 and TRBJ2-7): GAGVSQSPRYKVAKRGQDVALRCDPISGHVSLFWYQQALGQGPEFLTYFQNEAQLDKSGLPSDRFFAERPEGSVSTLKIQRTQQEDSAVYLCASSLGGSGYLYEQYFGPGTRLTVT.

The chain uses TRBV7-2 and TRBJ1-4; unclear D gene. V lost 1 base to trimming and J lost 2 bases, with 5 bases between them. Germline loops: CDR1 SGHTA, CDR2 FQGNSA. CDR3 length: 14 residues. The CDR3 loop is CASSLGGTNEKLFF. The DNA for the CDR3 is TGTGCCAGCAGCTTAGGAGGGACTAATGAAAAACTGTTTTTT.